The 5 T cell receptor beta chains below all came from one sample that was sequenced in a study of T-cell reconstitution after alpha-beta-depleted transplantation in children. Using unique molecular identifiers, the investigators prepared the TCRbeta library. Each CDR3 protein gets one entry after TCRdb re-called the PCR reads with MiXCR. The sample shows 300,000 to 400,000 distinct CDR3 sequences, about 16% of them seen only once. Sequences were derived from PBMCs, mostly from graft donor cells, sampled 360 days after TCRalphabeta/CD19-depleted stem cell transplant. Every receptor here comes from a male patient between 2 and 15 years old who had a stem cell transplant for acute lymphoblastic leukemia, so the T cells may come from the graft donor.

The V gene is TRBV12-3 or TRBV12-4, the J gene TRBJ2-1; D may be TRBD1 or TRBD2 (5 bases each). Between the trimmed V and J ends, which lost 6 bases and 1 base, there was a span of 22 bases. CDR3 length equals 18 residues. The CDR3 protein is CASRKGTPGRVSYNEQFF. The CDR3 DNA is TGTGCCAGCAGAAAGGGGACCCCGGGAAGAGTGTCCTACAATGAGCAGTTCTTC.

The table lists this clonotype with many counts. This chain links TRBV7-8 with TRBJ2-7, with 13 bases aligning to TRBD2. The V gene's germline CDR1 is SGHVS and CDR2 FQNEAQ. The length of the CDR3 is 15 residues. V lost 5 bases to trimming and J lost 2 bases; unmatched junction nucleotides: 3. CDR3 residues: CASSPGTSGTYEQYF. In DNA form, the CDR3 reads TGTGCCAGCAGCCCCGGGACTAGCGGGACCTACGAGCAGTACTTC.

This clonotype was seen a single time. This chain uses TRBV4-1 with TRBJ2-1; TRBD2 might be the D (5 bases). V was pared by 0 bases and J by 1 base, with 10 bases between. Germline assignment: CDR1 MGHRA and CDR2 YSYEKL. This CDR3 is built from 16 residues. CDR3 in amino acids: CASSQDGGRSYNEQFF. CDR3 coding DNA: TGCGCCAGCAGCCAAGATGGCGGGCGGTCCTACAATGAGCAGTTCTTC.

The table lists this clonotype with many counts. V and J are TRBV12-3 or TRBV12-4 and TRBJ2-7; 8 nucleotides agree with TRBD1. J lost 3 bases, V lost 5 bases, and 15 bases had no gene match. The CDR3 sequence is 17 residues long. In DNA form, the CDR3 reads TGTGCCAGCAGTCGGACGGGCGGGACAGGCCACCTCTACGAGCAGTACTTC. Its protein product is CASSRTGGTGHLYEQYF.

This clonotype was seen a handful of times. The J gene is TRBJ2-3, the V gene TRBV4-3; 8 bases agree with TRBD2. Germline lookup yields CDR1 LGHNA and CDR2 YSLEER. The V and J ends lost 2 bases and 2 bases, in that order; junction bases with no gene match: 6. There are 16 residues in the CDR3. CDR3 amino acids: CASSQQLAVATDTQYF. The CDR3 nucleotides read TGCGCCAGCAGCCAACAACTAGCGGTGGCCACAGATACGCAGTATTTT.